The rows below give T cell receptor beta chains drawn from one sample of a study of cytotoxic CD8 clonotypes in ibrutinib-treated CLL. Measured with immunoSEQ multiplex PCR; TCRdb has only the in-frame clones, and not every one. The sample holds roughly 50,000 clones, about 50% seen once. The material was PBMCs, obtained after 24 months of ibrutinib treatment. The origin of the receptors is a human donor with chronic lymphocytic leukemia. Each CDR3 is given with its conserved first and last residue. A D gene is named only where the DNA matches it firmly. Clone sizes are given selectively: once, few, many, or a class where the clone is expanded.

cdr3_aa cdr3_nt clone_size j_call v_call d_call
CASSQDRDSNTEAFF TGCGCCAGCAGCCAAGATCGGGACAGTAACACTGAAGCTTTCTTT . TRBJ1-1 TRBV4-1 TRBD1
CASSLAPGLASPGTYNEQFF TGCGCCAGCAGCTTGGCTCCGGGACTAGCTTCCCCCGGGACCTACAATGAGCAGTTCTTC . TRBJ2-1 TRBV5-1 TRBD2
CASSLFDSDVGEQYF TGCGCCAGCAGCTTGTTCGATTCCGATGTGGGCGAGCAGTACTTC few TRBJ2-7 TRBV5-1 .
CASSLYREGYEQYF TGTGCCAGCAGCTTATACAGGGAGGGCTACGAGCAGTACTTC . TRBJ2-7 TRBV5-6 .
CASSSLDDGGVEQYF TGTGCCAGTAGTTCCCTGGACGACGGGGGGGTCGAGCAGTACTTC . TRBJ2-7 TRBV19 TRBD2
CASRTGGAWGYTF TGTGCCAGCAGAACAGGGGGCGCTTGGGGCTACACCTTC few TRBJ1-2 TRBV27 TRBD1
CASSLAAAGVEKLFF TGTGCCAGCAGCTTAGCGGCAGCGGGCGTTGAAAAACTGTTTTTT . TRBJ1-4 TRBV7-8 .
CASSRGTGTYEQYF TGCGCCAGCAGCCGCGGGACAGGGACCTACGAGCAGTACTTC . TRBJ2-7 TRBV4-1 TRBD1
CASSQVVNYQRELFF TGCGCCAGCAGCCAAGTGGTAAATTACCAGCGGGAGCTGTTTTTT . TRBJ2-2 TRBV4-1 .
CAISDRADTQYF TGTGCCATCAGTGACAGGGCAGATACGCAGTATTTT few TRBJ2-3 TRBV10-3 .
CASSPRDLGEQYF TGTGCCAGCAGCCCGAGGGACCTGGGCGAGCAGTACTTC . TRBJ2-7 TRBV9 .
CASSHGQGYGYTF TGTGCCAGCAGCCATGGGCAGGGCTATGGCTACACCTTC . TRBJ1-2 TRBV7-8 .
CASSVTLQGEAFF TGTGCCAGCAGTGTTACCTTACAGGGAGAAGCTTTCTTT . TRBJ1-1 TRBV6-1 .
CASSIRGYHYGYTF TGTGCCAGCAGTATTCGCGGGTACCACTATGGCTACACCTTC . TRBJ1-2 TRBV2 .
CASSEWVRGGDGYTF TGTGCCAGCAGTGAATGGGTGCGGGGTGGGGACGGCTACACCTTC . TRBJ1-2 TRBV6-1 .
CASSFTKDEQFF TGTGCCAGCAGCTTCACTAAGGATGAGCAGTTCTTC few TRBJ2-1 TRBV11-2 .
CASRAGHPNQPQHF TGTGCCAGCAGGGCGGGACACCCCAATCAGCCCCAGCATTTT few TRBJ1-5 TRBV6-6 .